This paragraph covers one T cell receptor (beta chain) sequence. Participants were aged 18 to 89 years, lived in around 22 US areas, and enrolled virtually. Recovered status applied to Cohort 3 donors who had two consecutive negative PCRs. It also applied to those with clearance or with symptom resolution. This table comes from immunoSEQ multiplex PCR, and its TCRdb copy is limited to in-frame clones, with some not included. Seen here are 250,000 or so clones, under 85% observed once, and the top ten hold 1.8%. These data belong to a study of blood T cell repertoires in COVID-19. Study-level background: The origin of the acute and convalescent COVID-19 samples was the United States, Italy and Spain.

CDR1 and CDR2 (germline): GTSNPN, SVGIG (reference sequence). The ends lost 5 bases at V and 1 base at J; junction bases unmatched: 0. The CDR3 length is 13 residues. This sequence was found in a man in his sixties who had recovered from COVID-19. The sample was PBMCs or T cells enriched from blood (not recorded which). The chain employs TRBV30 and TRBJ2-2, with 8 bases aligning to TRBD1. The CDR3 region is CAWGQGNTGELFF. CDR3 sequence (DNA): TGTGCCTGGGGACAGGGGAACACCGGGGAGCTGTTTTTT. Complete variable domain (other parts from reference TRBV30 and TRBJ2-2): SQTIHQWPATLVQPVGSPLSLECTVEGTSNPNLYWYRQAAGRGLQLLFYSVGIGQISSEVPQNLSASRPQDRQFILSSKKLLLSDSGFYLCAWGQGNTGELFFGEGSRLTVL.